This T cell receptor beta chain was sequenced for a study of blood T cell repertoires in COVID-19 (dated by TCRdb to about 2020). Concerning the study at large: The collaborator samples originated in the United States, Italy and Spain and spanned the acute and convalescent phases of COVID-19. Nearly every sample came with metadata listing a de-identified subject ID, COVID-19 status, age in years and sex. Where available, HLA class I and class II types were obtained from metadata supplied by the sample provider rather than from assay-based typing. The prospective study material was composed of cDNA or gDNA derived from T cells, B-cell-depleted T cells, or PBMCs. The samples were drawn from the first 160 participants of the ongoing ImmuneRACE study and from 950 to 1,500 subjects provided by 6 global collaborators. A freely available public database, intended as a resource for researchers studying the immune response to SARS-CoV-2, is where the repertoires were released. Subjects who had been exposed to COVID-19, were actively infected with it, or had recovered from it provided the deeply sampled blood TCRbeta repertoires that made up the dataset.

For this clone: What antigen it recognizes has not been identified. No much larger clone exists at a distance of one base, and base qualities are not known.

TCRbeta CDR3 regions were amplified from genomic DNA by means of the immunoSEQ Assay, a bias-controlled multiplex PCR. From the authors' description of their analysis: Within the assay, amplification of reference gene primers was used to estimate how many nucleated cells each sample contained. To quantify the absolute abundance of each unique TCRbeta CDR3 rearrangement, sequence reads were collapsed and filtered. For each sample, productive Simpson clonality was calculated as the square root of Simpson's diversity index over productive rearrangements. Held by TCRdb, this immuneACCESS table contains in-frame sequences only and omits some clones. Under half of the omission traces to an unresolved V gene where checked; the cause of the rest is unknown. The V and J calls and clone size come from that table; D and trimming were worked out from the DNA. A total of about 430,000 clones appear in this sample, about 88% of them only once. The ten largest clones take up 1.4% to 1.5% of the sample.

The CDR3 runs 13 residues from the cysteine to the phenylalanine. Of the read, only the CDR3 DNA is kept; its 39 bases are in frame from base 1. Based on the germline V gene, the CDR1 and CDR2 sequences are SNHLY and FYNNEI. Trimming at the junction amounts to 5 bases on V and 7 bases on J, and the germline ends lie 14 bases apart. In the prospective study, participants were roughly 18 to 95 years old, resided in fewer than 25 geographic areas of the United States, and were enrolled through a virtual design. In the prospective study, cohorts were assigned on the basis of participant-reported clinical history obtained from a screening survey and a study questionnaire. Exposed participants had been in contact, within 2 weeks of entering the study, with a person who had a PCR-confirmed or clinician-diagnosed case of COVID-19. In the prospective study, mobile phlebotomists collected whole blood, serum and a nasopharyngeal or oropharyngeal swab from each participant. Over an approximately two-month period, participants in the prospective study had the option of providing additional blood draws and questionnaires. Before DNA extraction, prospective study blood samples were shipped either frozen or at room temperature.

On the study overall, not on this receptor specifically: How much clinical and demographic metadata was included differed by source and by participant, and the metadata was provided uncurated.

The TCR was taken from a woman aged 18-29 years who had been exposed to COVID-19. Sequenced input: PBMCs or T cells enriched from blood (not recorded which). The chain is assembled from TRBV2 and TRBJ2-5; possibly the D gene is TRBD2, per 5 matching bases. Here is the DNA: TGTGCCAGCAGTTCTAGGACTGAAGGGACCCAGTACTTC. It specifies CASSSRTEGTQYF.